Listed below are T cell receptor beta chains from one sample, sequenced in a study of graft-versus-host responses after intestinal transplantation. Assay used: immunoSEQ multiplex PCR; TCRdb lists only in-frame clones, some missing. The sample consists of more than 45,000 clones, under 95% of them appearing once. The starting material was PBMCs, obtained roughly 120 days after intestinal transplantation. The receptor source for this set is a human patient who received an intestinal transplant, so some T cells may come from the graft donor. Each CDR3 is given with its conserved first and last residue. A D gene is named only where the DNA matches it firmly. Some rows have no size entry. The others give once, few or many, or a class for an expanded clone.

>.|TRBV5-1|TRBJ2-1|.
CASSARATYNEQFF
TGCGCCAGCAGCGCGAGGGCCACCTACAATGAGCAGTTCTTC
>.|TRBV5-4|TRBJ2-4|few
CASSLYNPLGQNIQYF
TGTGCCAGCAGCTTGTACAATCCCCTCGGCCAAAACATTCAGTACTTC
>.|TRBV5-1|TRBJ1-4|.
CASSFGEGEKLFF
TGCGCCAGCAGCTTCGGGGAGGGAGAAAAACTGTTTTTT
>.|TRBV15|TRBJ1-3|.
CATSRERSSGNTIYF
TGTGCCACCAGCAGAGAACGGTCCTCTGGAAACACCATATATTTT
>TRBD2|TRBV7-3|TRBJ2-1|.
CASSSRTSGRNEQFF
TGTGCCAGCAGCTCCAGGACTAGCGGGAGGAATGAGCAGTTCTTC
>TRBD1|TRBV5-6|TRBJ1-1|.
CASSFYRGTEAFF
TGTGCCAGCAGCTTCTACAGGGGAACTGAAGCTTTCTTT
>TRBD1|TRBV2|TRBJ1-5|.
CASSPDRGNQPQHF
TGTGCCAGCAGTCCTGACAGGGGGAATCAGCCCCAGCATTTT
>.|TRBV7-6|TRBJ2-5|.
CASSVDELGFETQYF
TGTGCCAGCAGCGTAGACGAACTAGGATTTGAGACCCAGTACTTC
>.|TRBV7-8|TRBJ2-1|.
CASRAGPNNEQFF
TGTGCCAGCAGAGCAGGACCGAACAATGAGCAGTTCTTC
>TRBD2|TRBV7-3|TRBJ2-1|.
CASSLSPGLAGDLYNEQFF
TGTGCCAGCAGCTTATCGCCGGGACTAGCGGGGGACCTCTACAATGAGCAGTTCTTC
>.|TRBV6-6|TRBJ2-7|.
CATRAGTDYEQYF
TGTGCCACCCGGGCCGGGACGGACTACGAGCAGTACTTC
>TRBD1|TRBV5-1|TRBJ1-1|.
CASSCRPDRGLKDTEAFF
TGCGCCAGCAGCTGCCGCCCGGACAGGGGGCTTAAGGACACTGAAGCTTTCTTT
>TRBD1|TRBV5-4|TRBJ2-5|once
CASSLGTGYQETQYF
TGTGCCAGCAGCTTGGGGACAGGGTACCAAGAGACCCAGTACTTC
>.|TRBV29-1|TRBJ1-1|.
CSGLNTEAFF
TGCAGCGGGTTGAACACTGAAGCTTTCTTT
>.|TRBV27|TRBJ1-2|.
CASSLGRTYGYTF
TGTGCCAGCAGTCTGGGGCGGACCTATGGCTACACCTTC
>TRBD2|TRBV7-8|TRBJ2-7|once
CASSPPGAGGSSYEQYF
TGTGCCAGCAGCCCTCCTGGGGCGGGCGGGAGCTCCTACGAGCAGTACTTC
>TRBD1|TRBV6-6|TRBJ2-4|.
CASSEGAMAKNIQYF
TGTGCCAGCAGCGAGGGGGCTATGGCCAAAAACATTCAGTACTTC
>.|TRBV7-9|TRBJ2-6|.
CASSLRTGHGANVLTF
TGTGCCAGCAGCTTACGGACCGGCCATGGGGCCAACGTCCTGACTTTC
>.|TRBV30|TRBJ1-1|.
CASAEGTTEAFF
TGTGCCTCCGCTGAGGGGACGACTGAAGCTTTCTTT
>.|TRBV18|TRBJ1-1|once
CASSGQQLNTEAFF
TGTGCCAGCTCAGGTCAACAGTTGAACACTGAAGCTTTCTTT
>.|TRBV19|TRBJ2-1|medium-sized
CASTTSLEAYNEQFF
TGTGCCAGTACCACCAGTTTGGAAGCCTACAATGAGCAGTTCTTC
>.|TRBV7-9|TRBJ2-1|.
CASSLGMGANEQFF
TGTGCCAGCAGCTTAGGAATGGGTGCCAATGAGCAGTTCTTC
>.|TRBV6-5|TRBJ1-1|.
CASGLVNTEAFF
TGTGCCAGCGGGTTGGTGAACACTGAAGCTTTCTTT
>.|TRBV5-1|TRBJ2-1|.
CASSFMGNEQFF
TGCGCCAGCAGCTTTATGGGGAATGAGCAGTTCTTC
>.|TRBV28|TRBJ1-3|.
CASSLGPTVWNGNTIYF
TGTGCCAGCAGTTTAGGGCCGACAGTATGGAATGGAAACACCATATATTTT
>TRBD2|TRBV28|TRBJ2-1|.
CASSHSGGAFYEQFF
TGTGCCAGCAGTCATAGCGGGGGGGCCTTTTATGAGCAGTTCTTC
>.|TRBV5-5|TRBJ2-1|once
CASSLDTNYNEQFF
TGTGCCAGCAGCTTGGATACAAATTACAATGAGCAGTTCTTC
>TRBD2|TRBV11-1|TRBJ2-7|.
CASSPVGRANIHEQYF
TGTGCCAGCAGCCCAGTAGGGAGGGCAAACATCCACGAGCAGTACTTC
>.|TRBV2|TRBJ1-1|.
CASRFVIDGQEAFF
TGTGCCAGCAGATTCGTAATAGACGGCCAAGAAGCTTTCTTT
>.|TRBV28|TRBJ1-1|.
CASSYTGNTEAFF
TGTGCCAGCAGCTATACAGGGAACACTGAAGCTTTCTTT
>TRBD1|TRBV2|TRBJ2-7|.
CASNGQGKGYEQYF
TGTGCCAGCAATGGACAGGGGAAAGGGTACGAGCAGTACTTC
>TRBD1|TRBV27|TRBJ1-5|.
CASSSTGVGQPQHF
TGTGCCAGCAGTTCGACAGGGGTCGGCCAGCCCCAGCATTTT
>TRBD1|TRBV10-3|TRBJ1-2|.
CAISWDRRDYGYTF
TGTGCCATCAGCTGGGACAGGAGGGACTATGGCTACACCTTC
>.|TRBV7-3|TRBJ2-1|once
CASSLRPPSLLAGNEQFF
TGTGCCAGCAGCTTAAGGCCCCCATCCCTCCTAGCTGGCAATGAGCAGTTCTTC
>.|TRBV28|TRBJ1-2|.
CASRRRGANYGYTF
TGTGCCAGCAGGCGGAGAGGGGCAAACTATGGCTACACCTTC
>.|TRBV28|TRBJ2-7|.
CASRVSSYEQYF
TGTGCCAGCAGGGTCAGCTCCTACGAGCAGTACTTC
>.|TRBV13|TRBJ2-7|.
CASSPHEQYF
TGTGCCAGCAGCCCCCACGAGCAGTACTTC
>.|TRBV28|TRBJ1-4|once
CASSFRGAREKLFF
TGTGCCAGCAGTTTTCGTGGGGCGCGCGAAAAACTGTTTTTT
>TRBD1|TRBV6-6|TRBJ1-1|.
CASSYSTGGTEAFF
TGTGCCAGCAGTTACTCGACAGGGGGCACTGAAGCTTTCTTT
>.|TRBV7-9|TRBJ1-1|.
CASSSDGRTEAFF
TGTGCCAGCAGCTCAGACGGGCGGACTGAAGCTTTCTTT
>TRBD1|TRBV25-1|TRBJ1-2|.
CASSELGQAYGYTF
TGTGCCAGCAGTGAGCTAGGACAGGCCTATGGCTACACCTTC
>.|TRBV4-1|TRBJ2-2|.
CASSQSPLSNTGELFF
TGCGCCAGCAGCCAAAGTCCTCTATCGAACACCGGGGAGCTGTTTTTT
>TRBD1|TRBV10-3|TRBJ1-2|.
CAISDSGGYGYTF
TGTGCCATCAGTGACTCAGGGGGCTATGGCTACACCTTC
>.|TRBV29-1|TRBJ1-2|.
CSVDDRENYGYTF
TGCAGCGTAGATGACAGAGAGAACTATGGCTACACCTTC
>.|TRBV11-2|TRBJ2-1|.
CASSLEGVSFF
TGTGCCAGCAGCTTAGAGGGGGTTTCGTTCTTC
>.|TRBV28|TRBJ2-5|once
CASSLRQQETQYF
TGTGCCAGCAGTTTACGGCAACAAGAGACCCAGTACTTC
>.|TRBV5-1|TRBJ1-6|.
CASSGTGDSSPLHF
TGCGCCAGCAGTGGGACGGGAGATAGTTCACCCCTCCACTTT
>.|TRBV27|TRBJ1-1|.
CASSLSLASNTEAFF
TGTGCCAGCAGTTTAAGTCTCGCCAGCAACACTGAAGCTTTCTTT
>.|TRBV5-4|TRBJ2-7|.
CASSLRFQGEQYF
TGTGCCAGCAGCCTGCGGTTCCAGGGGGAGCAGTACTTC
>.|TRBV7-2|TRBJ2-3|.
CASSNQGDTQYF
TGTGCCAGCAGCAACCAAGGGGATACGCAGTATTTT
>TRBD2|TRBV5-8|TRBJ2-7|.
CASSPAAGGRRDEQYF
TGTGCCAGCAGCCCGGCCGCGGGGGGCCGGCGGGACGAGCAGTACTTC
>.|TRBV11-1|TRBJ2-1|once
CASSLAGTMGEQFF
TGTGCCAGCAGCTTAGCGGGGACGATGGGTGAGCAGTTCTTC
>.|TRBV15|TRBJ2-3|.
CATSPESWGDTQYF
TGTGCCACCAGCCCCGAATCCTGGGGAGATACGCAGTATTTT
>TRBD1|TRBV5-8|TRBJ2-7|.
CASSGWTGGDERYF
TGTGCCAGCAGCGGGTGGACAGGGGGAGACGAGCGGTACTTC
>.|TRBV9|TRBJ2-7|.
CASHALGQVSYEQYF
TGTGCCAGCCACGCCCTAGGGCAGGTCTCCTACGAGCAGTACTTC
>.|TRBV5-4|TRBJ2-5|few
CASRGGVGGQETQYF
TGTGCCAGCAGGGGCGGCGTCGGGGGGCAGGAGACCCAGTACTTC
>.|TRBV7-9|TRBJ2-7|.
CASSLALGYEQYF
TGTGCCAGCAGCTTAGCGCTCGGGTACGAGCAGTACTTC
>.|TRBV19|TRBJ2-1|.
CASARGPFENEQFF
TGTGCCAGTGCCCGAGGGCCCTTCGAGAATGAGCAGTTCTTC
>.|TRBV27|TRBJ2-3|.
CASSWSGAVVTQYF
TGTGCCAGCAGTTGGTCCGGGGCTGTAGTAACGCAGTATTTT
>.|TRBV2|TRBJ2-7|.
CASSEEGLNYEQYF
TGTGCCAGCAGTGAAGAGGGTTTGAACTACGAGCAGTACTTC